This TCR beta chain is from a study of cytomegalovirus exposure and HLA in healthy donors. Whole-study results and caveats: Most observed TCR sequences were rare, whereas some public TCRs were detected in many donors. The study recorded 164 TCR beta chains that were cytomegalovirus-associated. In vitro assays verified that three CMV-associated chains recognized CMV antigens specifically.

The donors were members of the validation cohort, which comprised 120 subjects and was separate from the first cohort of roughly 700 subjects. Sequencing used immunoSEQ multiplex PCR; TCRdb keeps in-frame clones, though not all of them. Of around 120,000 clones in the sample, roughly 86% are singletons; the top ten hold nearly 5%. In regard to this clone: Its antigen is not identified.

The germline V gene encodes CDR1 SGHRS and CDR2 YFSETQ. The CDR3 is made up of 16 amino acids. V was clipped by 0 bases and J by 1 base, with 11 bases between them. The sample was PBMCs. The receptor was derived from a man aged 18-30 years in good health and CMV-seronegative. The V and J genes are TRBV5-1 and TRBJ1-3, with a weak D call TRBD1 (6 bases). CDR3 sequence reads: CASSLDVRGSGNTIYF. Written as DNA, the CDR3 is TGCGCCAGCAGCTTGGACGTCAGGGGATCTGGAAACACCATATATTTT.